The present T cell receptor (beta chain) was sequenced within a study of tumor-infiltrating lymphocytes in primary liver carcinoma. Study results and limitations: Tumor top-250-clone fraction significantly exceeded that of blood (p = 0.039).

CDR3 length: 11 amino acids. Germline V gene lookup returns CDR1 SQVTM and CDR2 ANQGSEA. Germline DNA was also extracted, and blood RNA was taken from unsorted whole blood. Total RNA (around 500 ng) served as template for TCR beta cDNA synthesis primed by a constant-region primer. The TCR beta library was amplified through three nested multiplex PCR rounds in a modified ARM-PCR procedure. PCR rounds one and two used TRBV1-TRBV30 forward primers with a C-beta reverse primer for around 11 cycles each. Via MiXCR, TCRdb re-called the multiplex PCR reads, giving one row per CDR3 protein. The sample has 330,000 or so distinct CDR3 sequences, less than 75% seen once. About this clonotype itself: No antigen is known for it. One end of the junction is discordant with germline, which a read error may explain.

The chain joins TRBV29-1 to TRBJ1-1; D ambiguous. The sequence came from a man in his forties or fifties with primary liver carcinoma and hepatitis B virus infection. The sequencing input was peripheral blood. The CDR3, as DNA: TGCAGCGGCCAGATGAAGGCTGAAGCTTTCTTC. Its protein product is CSGQMKAEAFF. The full variable domain, in which reference TRBV29-1 and TRBJ1-1 provide the parts outside the CDR3, is SAVISQKPSRDICQRGTSLTIQCQVDSQVTMMFWYRQQPGQSLTLIATANQGSEATYESGFVIDKFPISRPNLTFSTLTVSNMSPEDSSIYLCSGQMKAEAFFGQGTRLTVV.